The 4 T cell receptor beta chains below were found in one sample sequenced in a study of shared clonotypes between healthy human individuals. Assay used: immunoSEQ multiplex PCR; TCRdb lists only in-frame clones, some missing. The data contain about 1.5 million clones, roughly 98% of them seen just once; the ten biggest clones take up 0.4% to 0.55%. Sequencing used naive CD4+ T cells sorted from blood. Subset indicated: CD45RA+ positively selected. All receptors come from a man aged 30 to 39 in good health.

The J gene is TRBJ2-7, the V gene TRBV6-5; 12 nucleotides agree with TRBD2. There are 15 residues in the CDR3. The ends lost 5 bases at V and 2 bases at J; junction bases unmatched: 4. The germline CDR1 and CDR2 sequences are MNHEY and SVGAGI. The CDR3 sequence: CASSPRLAGAYEQYF. DNA for the CDR3: TGTGCCAGCAGTCCTCGACTAGCGGGAGCCTACGAGCAGTACTTC.

V is TRBV10-1 and J is TRBJ1-1; D gene unclear. With 3 bases removed from V and 9 bases from J, the gap between germline ends came to 11 bases. The germline V gene has CDR1 WNHNN and CDR2 SYGVQD (reference sequence). The CDR3 has 12 amino acids. The CDR3 loop reads CASSDPGIQAFF. Written as DNA, the CDR3 is TGCGCCAGCAGTGACCCGGGAATACAAGCTTTCTTT.

V is TRBV5-1 and J is TRBJ2-3; no clear D. Germline lookup yields CDR1 SGHRS and CDR2 YFSETQ. The V gene lost 4 bases and the J gene lost 2 bases, with 17 bases spanning the gap. The CDR3 contains 16 residues. CDR3 loop: CASSLGVVQNTDTQYF. The CDR3 DNA reads TGCGCCAGCAGCCTGGGTGTGGTTCAGAACACAGATACGCAGTATTTT.

This clone was seen just once. This chain joins TRBV6-5 and TRBJ2-1; perhaps D is TRBD1 or TRBD2 (6 bases each). The CDR3 covers 16 residues. Germline CDR1 reads MNHEY; CDR2 reads SVGAGI. Trimming shortened V by 0 bases and J by 3 bases, and 12 bases separated the two germline ends. The CDR3 here is CASSYSSGGNYNEQFF. CDR3 coding DNA: TGTGCCAGCAGTTACTCGTCCGGGGGCAACTACAATGAGCAGTTCTTC.